This T cell receptor (beta chain) was sequenced for a study of blood T cells in healthy people across ages. Notes on the study in general: The CMV status of each donor remained undetermined, and this could have confounded shifts in expanded clonotypes.

The CDR3 sequence is 15 residues long. Germline V gene data show CDR1 as SNHLY and CDR2 as FYNNEI. On this clonotype itself: Antigen specificity is unknown.

Together with a sample-barcoded 5' primer, a J-beta primer mix was included in a second PCR lasting roughly 6 to 12 cycles. Each of the cDNA molecules was tagged by a template-switch adaptor with 12 random nucleotides. Each CDR3 protein gets one entry after TCRdb re-called the 5' RACE reads with MiXCR. The data contain approximately 690,000 distinct CDR3 sequences, around 54% of them singletons. The source is a man aged 60 to 69 in good health. The sample comprised blood. V usage is TRBV2 and J usage is TRBJ2-5; the match to TRBD1 covers 10 bases. The last part of the DNA fits TRBJ2-7 better; the J call may be wrong. CDR3 loop: CASSPAGQGAYEQYF. The CDR3 bases are TGTGCCAGCAGCCCCGCAGGACAGGGGGCCTACGAGCAGTACTTC.